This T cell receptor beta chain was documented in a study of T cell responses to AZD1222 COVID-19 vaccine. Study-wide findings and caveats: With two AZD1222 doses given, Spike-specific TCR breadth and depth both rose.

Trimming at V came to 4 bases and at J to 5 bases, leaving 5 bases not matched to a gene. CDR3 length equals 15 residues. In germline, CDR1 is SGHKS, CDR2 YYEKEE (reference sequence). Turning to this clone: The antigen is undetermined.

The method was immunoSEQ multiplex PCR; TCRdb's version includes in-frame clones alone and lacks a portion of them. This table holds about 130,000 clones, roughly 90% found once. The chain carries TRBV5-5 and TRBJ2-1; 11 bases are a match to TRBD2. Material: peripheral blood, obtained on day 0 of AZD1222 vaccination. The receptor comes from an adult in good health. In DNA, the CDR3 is TGTGCCAGCAGCCTCCCGGGACTAGCGGACAATGAGCAGTTCTTC. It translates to CASSLPGLADNEQFF.